This record looks at one T cell receptor (beta chain) sequence and its context. The antigen remains undetermined. The CDR3 has 16 residues. J gave up 9 bases and V 0 bases, and 12 bases lay outside the gene matches. The V gene's germline CDR1 is SGDLS and CDR2 YYNGEE. This sample is part of a study of a mutant IDH1 vaccine in newly diagnosed glioma. Whole-study findings and limits: Vaccination elicited immune responses in roughly 93% of patients.

Time point defined: baseline, week 1 (first vaccination visit). Treatment here: pre-vaccination baseline after standard-of-care therapy. Each tumor in the donors was a new WHO grade 3 or 4 astrocytoma, IDH1-mutant and ATRX-lost. Sequencing used immunoSEQ multiplex PCR; TCRdb keeps in-frame clones, though not all of them. Of around 26,000 clones listed, 93% are singletons. The specimen comprised PBMCs, sampled from a glioma patient treated with radiotherapy, temozolomide or both. The chain joins TRBV9 to TRBJ2-1; 7 bases are a match to TRBD2. The origin of this receptor is a man aged 40-49 years with glioma. CDR3 region: CASSVDGPRREIEQFF. In DNA form, the CDR3 reads TGTGCCAGCAGCGTAGATGGCCCCCGGCGGGAGATTGAGCAGTTCTTC.